This T cell receptor (beta chain) was sequenced during a study of cytomegalovirus exposure and HLA in healthy donors. Study context: Of the donors genotyped, 398 in all, around 76% fell in the Caucasian-associated ancestry cluster. Study findings and constraints: TCR beta V segments were, for the most part, productive about 87% or about 30% of the time in an earlier analysis.

A word on this clone: Its antigen is undetermined.

The CDR3 is 16 amino acids. CDR1 is SGDLS and CDR2 is YYNGEE in the germline V gene. V trimming: 4 bases; J trimming: 7 bases; junction bases outside the gene matches: 14. Use of 60 Vbeta and 13 Jbeta primers characterized the PCR. Only in-frame clones appear in the TCRdb table, and some are missing; sequencing was by immunoSEQ multiplex PCR. The sample shows about 180,000 clones, over 60% of them seen only once. The TCR comes from a man in his late teens or twenties in good health and CMV-seronegative. The chain combines TRBV9 with TRBJ2-7; 10 bases map to TRBD1. Source material: PBMCs. DNA of the CDR3: TGTGCCAGCAGCCCATCAGGCGGGACAGGGGCTACAGAGCAGTACTTC. It is translated as CASSPSGGTGATEQYF.